A single sample gave rise to the 7 T cell receptor beta chains below, sequenced in a study of blood T cell repertoires in COVID-19. The protocol was immunoSEQ multiplex PCR, while the TCRdb copy is restricted to in-frame clones and leaves out a portion. The sample yields about 58,000 clones, more than 75% seen once. Sequences were obtained from peripheral blood. Receptors originate from a man aged 35 to 55 with active COVID-19.

This clone was counted between two and nine times. The chain uses TRBV12-5 and TRBJ1-2; tentatively, D is TRBD1 (6 bases). Germline assignment: CDR1 LGHNT and CDR2 FRNRAP. The CDR3 is 15 residues long. V shed 1 base and J shed 7 bases, with 16 bases lying between them. The CDR3 region is CASGLGAPGVAGYTF. The CDR3 DNA reads TGTGCTAGTGGTTTGGGCGCCCCAGGGGTGGCTGGCTACACCTTC.

This rearrangement joins TRBV5-1 to TRBJ2-5; 13 nucleotides match TRBD2. Trimming removed 2 bases from V and 5 bases from J; junction bases left unmatched: 6. The CDR3 is 16 amino acids. Germline V gives CDR1 SGHRS, CDR2 YFSETQ. The CDR3 loop reads CASSLGLAGEGETQYF. The CDR3 coding sequence is TGCGCCAGCAGCTTAGGACTAGCGGGAGAAGGCGAGACCCAGTACTTC.

This rearrangement joins TRBV5-1 to TRBJ1-1; a possible D gene is TRBD1 (6 bases). Trimming removed 3 bases from V and 10 bases from J, with 19 bases in between. The CDR3 is 14 amino acids. Germline V CDR1 and CDR2: SGHRS, YFSETQ. DNA of the CDR3: TGCGCCAGCAGCTGGGGGCTAGGGCGGTTCATAGCTTTCTTT. Translating it yields CASSWGLGRFIAFF. Complete variable domain (other parts from reference TRBV5-1 and TRBJ1-1): KAGVTQTPRYLIKTRGQQVTLSCSPISGHRSVSWYQQTPGQGLQFLFEYFSETQRNKGNFPGRFSGRQFSNSRSEMNVSTLELGDSALYLCASSWGLGRFIAFFGQGTRLTVV.

This sequence joins TRBV5-4 and TRBJ2-1; D might be TRBD2 (5 bases). The CDR3 sequence is 15 residues long. Per germline, CDR1 SGHNT and CDR2 YYREEE (reference sequence). Trimming removed 0 bases at V and 4 bases at J, with 11 bases between. The CDR3 spells CASSLASSSYNEQFF. In DNA, the CDR3 is TGTGCCAGCAGCTTGGCTAGCAGCTCATACAATGAGCAGTTCTTC.

The chain joins TRBV7-8 to TRBJ1-6, with 7 bases that match TRBD1. CDR1 and CDR2 from the germline V gene are SGHVS and FQNEAQ. V shed 2 bases, J shed 7 bases, and the junction held 2 bases outside the gene matches. This CDR3 is built from 14 residues. For the CDR3, the DNA is TGTGCCAGCAGCTTACAGGGGGACAATTCACCCCTCCACTTT. As protein: CASSLQGDNSPLHF.

This chain joins TRBV18 and TRBJ1-1; D call uncertain. The CDR3 runs 15 residues. Germline CDR1 reads KGHSH; CDR2 reads LQKENI. Deletions cut 3 bases from V and 1 base from J, with 12 bases between. CDR3 in amino acids: CASSPELGGNTEAFF. CDR3 DNA sequence: TGTGCCAGCTCACCTGAACTGGGAGGGAACACTGAAGCTTTCTTT.

The rearrangement links TRBV10-1 to TRBJ2-7; D may be TRBD1 (5 bases). Germline V gene sequence: CDR1 WNHNN, CDR2 SYGVQD (reference sequence). The V gene lost 3 bases and the J gene lost 0 bases, with 12 bases spanning the gap. The CDR3 is made up of 15 amino acids. The CDR3 protein is CASSEQAMGSYEQYF. As DNA, the CDR3 is TGCGCCAGCAGTGAACAGGCGATGGGCTCCTACGAGCAGTACTTC.